This TCR beta chain was profiled in a study of lymphopenia after photon versus proton radiotherapy. General study results and limits: Photon-treated patients lost naive T cells and TCR diversity; proton-treated stayed stable. Post-nadir TCR diversity decline inversely tracked overall survival among those who died.

Generated by immunoSEQ multiplex PCR, the TCRdb table keeps only in-frame clones and is missing some. The sample has approximately 170,000 clones; 88% are singletons. A remark on this clone: Its antigen remains unidentified.

CDR3 length: 14 amino acids. From germline, CDR1 is LNHDA and CDR2 SQIVND (reference sequence). V was pared by 5 bases and J by 4 bases, with 14 bases between. The chain has TRBV19 and TRBJ1-2; D might be TRBD1 (6 bases). The source was peripheral blood, collected from a patient treated with photon-based radiotherapy. This TCR derives from a man aged 45 to 65 with gastric cancer. CDR3 coding DNA: TGTGCCAGTAGTCGGCAAAGGACAGTCTATGGCTACACCTTC. Its protein product is CASSRQRTVYGYTF.